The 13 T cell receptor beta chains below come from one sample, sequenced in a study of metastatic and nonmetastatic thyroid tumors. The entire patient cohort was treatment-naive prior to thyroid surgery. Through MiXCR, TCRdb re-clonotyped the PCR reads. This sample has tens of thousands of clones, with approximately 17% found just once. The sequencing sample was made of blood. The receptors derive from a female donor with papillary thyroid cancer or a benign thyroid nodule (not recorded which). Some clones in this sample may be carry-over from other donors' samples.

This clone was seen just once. The CDR3: CASSYAGTSGTLAGDTQYF. In nucleotides, the CDR3 is TGTGCCAGCAGTTACGCCGGGACTAGCGGAACTCTTGCGGGTGATACCCAGTACTTC. The gene calls are TRBV6-5 and TRBJ2-5, with 11 nucleotides matching TRBD2. Germline CDR1 is MNHEY and CDR2 is SVGAGI. V gave up 2 bases and J gave up 8 bases; unmatched junction bases: 19. The CDR3 extends over 19 amino acids.

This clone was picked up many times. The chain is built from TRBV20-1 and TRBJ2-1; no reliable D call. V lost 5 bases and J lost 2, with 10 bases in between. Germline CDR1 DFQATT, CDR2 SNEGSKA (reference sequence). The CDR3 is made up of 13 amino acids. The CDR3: CSAAPGTYNEQFF. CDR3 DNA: TGCAGTGCTGCCCCAGGAACCTACAATGAGCAGTTCTTC.

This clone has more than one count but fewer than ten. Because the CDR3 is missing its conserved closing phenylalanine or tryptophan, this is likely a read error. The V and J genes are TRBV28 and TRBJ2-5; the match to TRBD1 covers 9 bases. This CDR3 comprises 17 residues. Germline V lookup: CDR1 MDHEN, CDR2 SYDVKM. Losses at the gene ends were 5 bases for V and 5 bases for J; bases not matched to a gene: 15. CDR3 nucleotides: TGTGCCAGCAGTATCTATCGGAACAGGGGGCGGAGGGAGACCCAGTACTTA. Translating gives CASSIYRNRGRRETQYL.

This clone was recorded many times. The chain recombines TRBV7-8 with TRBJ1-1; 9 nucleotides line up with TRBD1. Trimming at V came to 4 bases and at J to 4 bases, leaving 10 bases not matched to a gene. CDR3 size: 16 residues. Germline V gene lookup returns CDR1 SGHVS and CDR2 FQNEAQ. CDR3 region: CASSWLRKQGATEAFF. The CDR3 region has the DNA TGTGCCAGCAGCTGGCTACGAAAACAGGGGGCCACTGAAGCTTTCTTT.

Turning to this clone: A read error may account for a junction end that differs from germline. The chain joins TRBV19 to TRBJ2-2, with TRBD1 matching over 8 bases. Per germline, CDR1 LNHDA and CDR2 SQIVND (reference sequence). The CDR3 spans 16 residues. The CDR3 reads CATHKSRTGNTGELFF. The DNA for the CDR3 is TGTGCCACTCATAAAAGTAGGACAGGGAACACAGGGGAGCTGTTTTTT. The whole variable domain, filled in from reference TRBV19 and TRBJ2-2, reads DGGITQSPKYLFRKEGQNVTLSCEQNLNHDAMYWYRQDPGQGLRLIYYSQIVNDFQKGDIAEGYSVSREKKESFPLTVTSAQKNPTAFYLCATHKSRTGNTGELFFGEGSRLTVL.

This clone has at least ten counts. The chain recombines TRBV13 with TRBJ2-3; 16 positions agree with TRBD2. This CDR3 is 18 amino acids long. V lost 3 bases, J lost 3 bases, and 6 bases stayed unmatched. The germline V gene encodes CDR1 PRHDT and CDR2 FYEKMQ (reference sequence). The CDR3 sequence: CASSLSPGLAGGTDTQYF. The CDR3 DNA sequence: TGTGCCAGCAGCTTGAGCCCGGGACTAGCGGGAGGGACAGATACGCAGTATTTT.

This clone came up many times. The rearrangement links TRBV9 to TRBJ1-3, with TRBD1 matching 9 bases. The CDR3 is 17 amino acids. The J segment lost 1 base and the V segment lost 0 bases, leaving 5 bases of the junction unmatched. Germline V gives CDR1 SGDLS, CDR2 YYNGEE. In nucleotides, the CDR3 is TGTGCCAGCAGCGTAGTCCCGGGACAGGGTTCTGGAAACACCATATATTTT. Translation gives CASSVVPGQGSGNTIYF.

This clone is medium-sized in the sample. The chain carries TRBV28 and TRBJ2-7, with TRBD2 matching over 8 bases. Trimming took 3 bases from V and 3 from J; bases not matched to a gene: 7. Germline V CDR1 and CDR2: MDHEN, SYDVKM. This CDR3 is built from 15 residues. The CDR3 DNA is TGTGCCAGCAGTTTGGGCGGGACTAGGGGCTACGAGCAGTACTTC. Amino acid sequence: CASSLGGTRGYEQYF.

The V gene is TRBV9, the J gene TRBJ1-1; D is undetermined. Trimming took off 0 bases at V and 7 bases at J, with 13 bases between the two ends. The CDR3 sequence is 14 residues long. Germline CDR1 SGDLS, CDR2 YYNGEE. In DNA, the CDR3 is TGTGCCAGCAGCGTAGTCACGGGTTCTAGTGAAGCTTTCTTT. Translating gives CASSVVTGSSEAFF.

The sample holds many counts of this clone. The CDR3: CSASIGRTQYF. The DNA of the CDR3 is TGCAGTGCTAGTATCGGGAGGACGCAGTATTTT. This rearrangement joins TRBV20-1 to TRBJ2-3; 7 bases line up with TRBD2. Germline lookup yields CDR1 DFQATT and CDR2 SNEGSKA (reference sequence). V dropped 3 bases and J dropped 9; count of bases not matched to a gene: 3. The CDR3 has 11 amino acids.

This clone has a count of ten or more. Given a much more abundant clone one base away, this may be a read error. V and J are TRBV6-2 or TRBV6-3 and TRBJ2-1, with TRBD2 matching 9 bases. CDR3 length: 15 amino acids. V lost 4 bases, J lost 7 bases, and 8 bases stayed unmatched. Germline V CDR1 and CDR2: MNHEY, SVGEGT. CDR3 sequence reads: CASSSGSGGWNEQFF. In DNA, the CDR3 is TGTGCCAGCAGTTCAGGGAGCGGGGGGTGGAATGAGCAGTTCTTC.

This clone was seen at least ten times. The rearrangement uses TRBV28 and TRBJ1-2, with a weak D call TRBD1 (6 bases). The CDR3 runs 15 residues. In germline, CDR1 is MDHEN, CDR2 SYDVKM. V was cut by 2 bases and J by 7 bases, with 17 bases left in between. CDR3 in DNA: TGTGCCAGCAGTTTAGATCCCGGGGGCATTAGTGGCTACACCTTC. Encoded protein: CASSLDPGGISGYTF.

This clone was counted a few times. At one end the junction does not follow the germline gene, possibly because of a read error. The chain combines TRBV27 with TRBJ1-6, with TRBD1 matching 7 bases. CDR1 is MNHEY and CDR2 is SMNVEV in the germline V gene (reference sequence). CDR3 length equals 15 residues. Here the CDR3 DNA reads TGTGCCAGCAGTTCTGGGGACAGTGGGCATTCATCCCTCCACTTT. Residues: CASSSGDSGHSSLHF.